These T cell receptor beta chains were read from a single sample in a study of T-cell memory formation after mild COVID-19. TCRdb ran MiXCR on the 5' RACE reads and lists one entry per CDR3 protein. Of some 150,000 distinct CDR3 sequences listed, 11% to 15% are singletons. What was sequenced was PBMCs or a T cell subset sorted from them (not recorded which). The receptors come from an adult woman who had mild COVID-19 (a few samples of this study predate the infection). Cell type and time point are not known. The CDR3 runs from the conserved cysteine through the conserved F or W. Clone size appears in some rows only: once, few, many, or a class for an expanded clone.

v_call	j_call	clone_size	cdr3_aa
TRBV7-6	TRBJ2-5	-	CASSLMAGGQETQYF
TRBV12-3/TRBV12-4	TRBJ1-1	many	CASSPRAHGTEAFF
TRBV7-3	TRBJ2-6	few	CASSNAGTGVTGANVLTF
TRBV15	TRBJ2-3	-	CATRASGSGTDTQYF
TRBV6-5	TRBJ2-7	-	CASLKTAQPYEQYF
TRBV2	TRBJ2-7	few	CASKGQSNDYEQYF
TRBV6-4	TRBJ1-1	few	CASSVEPGWNTEAFF
TRBV9	TRBJ2-5	few	CASSVEGGETQYF
TRBV2	TRBJ2-7	few	CASIPRGGYEQYF
TRBV11-2	TRBJ2-2	-	CASSLDAFGGTNTGELFF
TRBV4-1	TRBJ1-2	-	CASSQDRGSGYTF
TRBV6-6	TRBJ1-2	few	CASCEGEANYGYTF
TRBV5-1	TRBJ2-7	many	CASSLGGGSYEQYF
TRBV12-3/TRBV12-4	TRBJ2-6	few	CASSRDSGANVLTF
TRBV5-1	TRBJ1-1	few	CASSFEATEAFF
TRBV7-9	TRBJ2-7	few	CASSPTGTGGAGRYEQYF
TRBV20-1	TRBJ1-2	-	CSARRPGQGGYGYTF
TRBV5-6	TRBJ2-7	-	CASSHPPSGISDEQYF
TRBV19	TRBJ2-7	-	CASSIGLAGEQYF
TRBV11-2	TRBJ2-2	many	CASSFLSGNTGELFF
TRBV5-6	TRBJ1-1	-	CASSFQGADTEAFF
TRBV6-6	TRBJ1-2	-	CASSYSSREFGGYTF
TRBV10-3	TRBJ1-2	-	CATGGSGKGYGYTF
TRBV27	TRBJ1-2	few	CASSLSRQGYGYTF
TRBV6-5	TRBJ2-2	few	CASRDYTGELFF
TRBV13	TRBJ2-3	-	CASSLGPSSTDTQYF
TRBV11-2	TRBJ2-2	-	CASSATSGVNTGELFF
TRBV5-1	TRBJ2-1	few	CASSPGPRGAHNEQFF
TRBV6-5	TRBJ1-2	many	CASSYGNSGEDINYGYTF
TRBV6-1	TRBJ2-1	-	CASSEALEQFF
TRBV7-6	TRBJ2-7	-	CASSPGGGHSYEQYF
TRBV3-1	TRBJ2-3	-	CASSQEELAGASTDTQYF
TRBV7-9	TRBJ1-4	few	CASSSTITGGEKLFF
TRBV7-9	TRBJ1-2	-	CASSPESGQDGYTF
TRBV23-1	TRBJ1-1	-	CASGRQKMNTEAFF
TRBV12-3/TRBV12-4	TRBJ2-2	-	CASSLYTGELFF
TRBV12-3/TRBV12-4	TRBJ2-1	few	CASTPRLLAGELYNEQFF
TRBV11-2	TRBJ2-1	-	CASTSSEVRNEQFF